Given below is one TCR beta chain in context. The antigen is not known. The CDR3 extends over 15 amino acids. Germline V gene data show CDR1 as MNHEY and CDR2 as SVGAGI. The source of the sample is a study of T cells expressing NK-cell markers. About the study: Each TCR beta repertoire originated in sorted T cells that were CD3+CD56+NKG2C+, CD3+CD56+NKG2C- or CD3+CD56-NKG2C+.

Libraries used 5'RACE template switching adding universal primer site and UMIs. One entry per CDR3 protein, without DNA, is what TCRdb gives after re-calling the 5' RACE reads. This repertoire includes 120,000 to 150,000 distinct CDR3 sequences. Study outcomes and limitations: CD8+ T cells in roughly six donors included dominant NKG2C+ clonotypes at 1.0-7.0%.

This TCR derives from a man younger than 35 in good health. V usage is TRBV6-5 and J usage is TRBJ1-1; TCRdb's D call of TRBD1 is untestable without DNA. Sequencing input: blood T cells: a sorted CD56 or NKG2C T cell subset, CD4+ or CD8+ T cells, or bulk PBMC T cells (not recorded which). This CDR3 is CASSYQQSGGTEAFF.